Listed below are T cell receptor beta chains from one sample, sequenced in a study of T cell repertoires in cytomegalovirus infection. MiXCR was run by TCRdb on the reads, yielding one entry per CDR3 protein. The sample holds 650,000 to 900,000 distinct CDR3 sequences; 25% to 35% are singletons and the top ten take approximately 14%. These receptors have no known antigen. Sequences were derived from cultured CD8+ T cells from PBMCs, sampled from culture after CMV antigen stimulation. These receptors all come from a human donor in good health (CMV status not recorded). Some clones in this sample may be carry-over from other donors' samples. The CDR3 runs from the conserved cysteine through the conserved F or W. Fields, in order: J gene, V gene, CDR3 protein.

>TRBJ1-5|TRBV3-1
CASSQDLGSNQPQHF
>TRBJ1-1|TRBV7-4
CASSPQVGQVNTEAFF
>TRBJ2-1|TRBV7-8
CASSTVSGGYNEQFF
>TRBJ2-5|TRBV7-2
CASSPRDRGSQETQYF
>TRBJ2-5|TRBV27
CASSLSIRGVETQYF
>TRBJ2-5|TRBV2
CASSRFFGLAGEETQYF
>TRBJ2-3|TRBV7-9
CASSPPGPLVQDTQYF
>TRBJ2-1|TRBV7-6
CASSPQRNYNEQFF
>TRBJ1-6|TRBV2
CASSEESGAGHNSPLHF
>TRBJ1-2|TRBV20-1
CSARVFTGHYGYTF
>TRBJ1-1|TRBV28
CASTLGSADMNTEAFF
>TRBJ1-2|TRBV27
CASSQRGQGYGYTF
>TRBJ2-3|TRBV9
CASSVGTSDPDTQYF
>TRBJ1-6|TRBV7-4
CASSRGSSPLHF
>TRBJ2-3|TRBV15
CATSRDIDKSISTDTQYF
>TRBJ2-5|TRBV7-8
CASSLEGDGETQYF
>TRBJ2-5|TRBV19
CASSMDYQETQYF
>TRBJ1-2|TRBV9
CASSVVPGDLQGYTF
>TRBJ2-5|TRBV9
CASSVGSWGLQETQYF
>TRBJ1-1|TRBV4-3
CASSQDRAGLTEAFF
>TRBJ1-2|TRBV19
CASRLQGSPQYGYTF
>TRBJ2-1|TRBV7-2
CASSLSDRGIDEQFF
>TRBJ1-1|TRBV27
CASHSGGGTEAFF
>TRBJ2-2|TRBV7-8
CASSPLTITGELFF
>TRBJ2-6|TRBV27
CASSARDRAGANVLTF
>TRBJ2-5|TRBV5-1
CASSAWDRAMTGQETQYF
>TRBJ1-2|TRBV19
CASRYRDGYTF
>TRBJ2-3|TRBV7-6
CASSLVKGTDTQYF